The following is a TCR beta chain sequence with its context. Its antigen is currently unknown. This sample stems from a study of OX40 agonist ivuxolimab in advanced cancers. Across the study: Three patients had partial responses: one hepatocellular carcinoma, two cutaneous melanoma. Findings of the study overall: Relative to CD4+ cells, CD8+ T cells on average had more expanded clones.

The cohort excluded patients with autoimmune disease history or systemic immunosuppression. The V gene's germline CDR1 is GTSNPN and CDR2 SVGIG (reference sequence). The CDR3 consists of 15 residues. V was clipped by 1 base and J by 1 base, with 13 bases between them. Measured with immunoSEQ multiplex PCR; TCRdb has only the in-frame clones, and not every one. The sample has 98,000 or so clones, about 91% seen once. This receptor was identified in an adult with an advanced solid tumor such as melanoma, head and neck, liver or kidney cancer. This specimen was CD4+ or CD8+ T cells sorted from blood, taken in a trial of the OX40 agonist ivuxolimab. The chain uses TRBV30 and TRBJ1-2; no clear D gene. CDR3 in amino acids: CAWSGKQPGNYGYTF. CDR3 nucleotides: TGTGCCTGGAGTGGGAAACAGCCGGGTAACTATGGCTACACCTTC.